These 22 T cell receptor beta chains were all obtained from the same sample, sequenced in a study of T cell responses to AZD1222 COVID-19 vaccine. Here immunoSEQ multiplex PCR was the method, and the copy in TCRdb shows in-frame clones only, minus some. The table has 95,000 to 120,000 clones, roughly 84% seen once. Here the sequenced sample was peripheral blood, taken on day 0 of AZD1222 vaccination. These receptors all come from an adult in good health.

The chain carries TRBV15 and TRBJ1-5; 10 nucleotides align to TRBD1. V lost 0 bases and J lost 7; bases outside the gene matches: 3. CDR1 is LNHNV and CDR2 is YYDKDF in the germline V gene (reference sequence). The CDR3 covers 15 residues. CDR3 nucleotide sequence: TGTGCCACCAGCAGAGAGGGGACAGGGGTGCAGCCCCAGCATTTT. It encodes CATSREGTGVQPQHF.

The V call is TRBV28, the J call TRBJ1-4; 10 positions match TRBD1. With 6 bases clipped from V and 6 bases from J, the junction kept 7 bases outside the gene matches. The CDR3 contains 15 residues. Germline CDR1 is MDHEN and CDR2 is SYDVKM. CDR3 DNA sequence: TGTGCCAGCAGGGTCCAGGGGACAGGGGATGAAAAACTGTTTTTT. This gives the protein CASRVQGTGDEKLFF.

For the CDR3, the DNA is TGTGCCAGCAGCTTGGGAGGGGGCAATAGTGAAAAACTGTTTTTT. The encoded protein is CASSLGGGNSEKLFF. This chain joins TRBV5-4 and TRBJ1-4; 7 bases agree with TRBD1. Germline V gene lookup returns CDR1 SGHNT and CDR2 YYREEE (reference sequence). The J segment lost 7 bases and the V segment lost 0 bases, leaving 6 bases of the junction unmatched. The CDR3 is 15 residues long. The whole variable domain, remainder taken from reference TRBV5-4 and TRBJ1-4, is ETGVTQSPTHLIKTRGQQVTLRCSSQSGHNTVSWYQQALGQGPQFIFQYYREEENGRGNFPPRFSGLQFPNYSSELNVNALELDDSALYLCASSLGGGNSEKLFFGSGTQLSVL.

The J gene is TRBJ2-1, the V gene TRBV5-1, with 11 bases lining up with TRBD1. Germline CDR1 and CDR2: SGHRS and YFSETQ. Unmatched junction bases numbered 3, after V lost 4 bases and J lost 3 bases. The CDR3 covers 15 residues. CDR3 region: CASSNGTGGYNEQFF. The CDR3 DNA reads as TGCGCCAGCAGCAACGGGACAGGGGGCTACAATGAGCAGTTCTTC.

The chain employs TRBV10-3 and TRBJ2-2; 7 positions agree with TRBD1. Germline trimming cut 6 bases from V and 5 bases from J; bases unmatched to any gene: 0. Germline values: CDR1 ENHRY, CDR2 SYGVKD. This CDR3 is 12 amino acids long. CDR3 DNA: TGTGCCATCAGACAGGGGACCGGGGAGCTGTTTTTT. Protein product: CAIRQGTGELFF.

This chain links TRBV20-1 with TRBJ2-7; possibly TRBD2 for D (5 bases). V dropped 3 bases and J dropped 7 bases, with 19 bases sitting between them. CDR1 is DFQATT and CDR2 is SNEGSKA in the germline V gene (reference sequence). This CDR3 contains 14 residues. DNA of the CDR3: TGCAGTGCTAGTAGTGCGGCTAGCCCGGGGGAGCAGTACTTC. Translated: CSASSAASPGEQYF.

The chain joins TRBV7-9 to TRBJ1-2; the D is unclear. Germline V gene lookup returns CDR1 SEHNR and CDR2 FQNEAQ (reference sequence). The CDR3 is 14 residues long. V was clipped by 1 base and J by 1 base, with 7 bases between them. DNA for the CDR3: TGTGCCAGCAGCTTAGGAGGGAATAACTATGGCTACACCTTC. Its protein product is CASSLGGNNYGYTF.

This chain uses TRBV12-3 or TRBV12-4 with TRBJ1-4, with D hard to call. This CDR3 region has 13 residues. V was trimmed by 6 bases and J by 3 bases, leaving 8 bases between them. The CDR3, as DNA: TGTGCCAGCAGCATTTTATCTAATGAAAAACTGTTTTTT. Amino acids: CASSILSNEKLFF.

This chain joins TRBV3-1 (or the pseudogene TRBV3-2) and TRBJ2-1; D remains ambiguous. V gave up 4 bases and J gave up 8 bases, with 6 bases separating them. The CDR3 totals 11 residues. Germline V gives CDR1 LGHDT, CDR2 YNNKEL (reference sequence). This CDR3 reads CASSLYDEQFF. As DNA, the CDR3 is TGTGCCAGCAGCCTATACGATGAGCAGTTCTTC.

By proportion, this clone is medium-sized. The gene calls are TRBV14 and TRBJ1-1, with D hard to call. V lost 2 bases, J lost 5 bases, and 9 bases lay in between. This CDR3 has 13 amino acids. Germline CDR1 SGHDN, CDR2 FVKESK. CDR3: CASSQSSRTEAFF. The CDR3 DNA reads TGTGCCAGCAGCCAATCGTCCCGAACTGAAGCTTTCTTT.

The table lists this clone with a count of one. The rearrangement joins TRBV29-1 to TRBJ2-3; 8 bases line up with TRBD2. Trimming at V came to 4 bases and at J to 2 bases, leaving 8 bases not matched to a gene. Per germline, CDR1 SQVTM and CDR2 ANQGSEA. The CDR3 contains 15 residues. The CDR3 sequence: CSVAISGDLTDTQYF. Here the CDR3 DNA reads TGCAGCGTTGCAATTAGCGGGGACCTCACAGATACGCAGTATTTT.

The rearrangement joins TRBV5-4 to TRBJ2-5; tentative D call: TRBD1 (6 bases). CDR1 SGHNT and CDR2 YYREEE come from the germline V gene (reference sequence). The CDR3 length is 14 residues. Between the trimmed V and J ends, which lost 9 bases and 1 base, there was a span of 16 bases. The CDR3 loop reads CATRGPDSQETQYF. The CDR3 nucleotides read TGTGCCACCAGAGGCCCGGACAGCCAAGAGACCCAGTACTTC.

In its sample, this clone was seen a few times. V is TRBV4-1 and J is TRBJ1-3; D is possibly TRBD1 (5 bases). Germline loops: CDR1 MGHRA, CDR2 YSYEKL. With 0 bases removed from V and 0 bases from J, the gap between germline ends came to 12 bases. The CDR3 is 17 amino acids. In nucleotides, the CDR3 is TGCGCCAGCAGCCAAGAGGGGGGACTGAGCTCTGGAAACACCATATATTTT. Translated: CASSQEGGLSSGNTIYF.

DNA for the CDR3: TGCGCCAGCCGTCCTCCGGGACAGAGCACAGATACGCAGTATTTT. Translation gives CASRPPGQSTDTQYF. The J gene is TRBJ2-3, the V gene TRBV5-1; 7 positions agree with TRBD1. The CDR3 is made up of 15 amino acids. Germline loops: CDR1 SGHRS, CDR2 YFSETQ. Trimming removed 7 bases from V and 0 bases from J; junction bases left unmatched: 8.

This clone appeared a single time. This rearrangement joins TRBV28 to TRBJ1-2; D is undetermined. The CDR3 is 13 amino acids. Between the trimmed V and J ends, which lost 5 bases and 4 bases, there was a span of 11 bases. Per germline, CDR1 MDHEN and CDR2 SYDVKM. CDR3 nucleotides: TGTGCCAGCAGTGAGGAGACTATCTATGGCTACACCTTC. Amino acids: CASSEETIYGYTF.

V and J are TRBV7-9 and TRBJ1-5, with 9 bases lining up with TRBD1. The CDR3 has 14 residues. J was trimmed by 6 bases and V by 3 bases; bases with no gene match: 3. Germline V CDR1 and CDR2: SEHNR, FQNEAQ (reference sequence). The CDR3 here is CASSFTGGGQPQHF. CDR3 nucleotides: TGTGCCAGCAGCTTCACAGGGGGCGGTCAGCCCCAGCATTTT.

This CDR3 reads CASSQRAAWGYTF. CDR3 sequence (DNA): TGTGCCAGCAGCCAACGGGCCGCCTGGGGCTACACCTTC. V and J are TRBV3-1 (or the pseudogene TRBV3-2) and TRBJ1-2; D unclear. Looked up from germline, CDR1 is LGHDT and CDR2 is YNNKEL (reference sequence). Between the trimmed V and J ends, which lost 2 bases and 8 bases, there was a span of 12 bases. The CDR3 contains 13 residues.

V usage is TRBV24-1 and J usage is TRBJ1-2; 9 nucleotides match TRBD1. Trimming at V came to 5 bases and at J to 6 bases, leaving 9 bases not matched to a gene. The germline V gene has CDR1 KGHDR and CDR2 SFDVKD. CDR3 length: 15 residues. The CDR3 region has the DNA TGTGCCACCAGTGCCCCGGGACAGGGAAGGGATGGCTACACCTTC. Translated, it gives CATSAPGQGRDGYTF.

CDR3 bases: TGTGCCAGTAGTATCGGGGGGGCCGGCACCTACAATGAGCAGTTCTTC. Amino acids: CASSIGGAGTYNEQFF. V is TRBV19 and J is TRBJ2-1; 8 bases map to TRBD2. The germline CDR1 and CDR2 sequences are LNHDA and SQIVND (reference sequence). Trimming at V came to 3 bases and at J to 2 bases, leaving 6 bases not matched to a gene. This CDR3 has 16 residues.

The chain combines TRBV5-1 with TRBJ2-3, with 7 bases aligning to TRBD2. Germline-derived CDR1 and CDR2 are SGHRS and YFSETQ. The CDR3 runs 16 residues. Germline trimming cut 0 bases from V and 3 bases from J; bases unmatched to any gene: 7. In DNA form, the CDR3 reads TGCGCCAGCAGCTTGGCCGGTAGGGAGGGGACAGATACGCAGTATTTT. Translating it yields CASSLAGREGTDTQYF.

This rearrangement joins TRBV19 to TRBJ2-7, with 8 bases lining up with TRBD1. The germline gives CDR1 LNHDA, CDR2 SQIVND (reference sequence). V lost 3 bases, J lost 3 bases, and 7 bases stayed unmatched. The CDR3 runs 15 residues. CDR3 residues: CASSMRQGNIYEQYF. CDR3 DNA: TGTGCCAGTAGTATGCGACAGGGGAATATCTACGAGCAGTACTTC. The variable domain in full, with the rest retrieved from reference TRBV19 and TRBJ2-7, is DGGITQSPKYLFRKEGQNVTLSCEQNLNHDAMYWYRQDPGQGLRLIYYSQIVNDFQKGDIAEGYSVSREKKESFPLTVTSAQKNPTAFYLCASSMRQGNIYEQYFGPGTRLTVT.

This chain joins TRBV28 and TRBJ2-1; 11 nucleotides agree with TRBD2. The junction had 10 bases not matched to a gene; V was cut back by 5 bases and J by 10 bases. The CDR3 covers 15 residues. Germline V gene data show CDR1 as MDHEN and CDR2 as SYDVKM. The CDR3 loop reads CASSALSGGAKEQFF. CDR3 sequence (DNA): TGTGCCAGCAGTGCCCTTAGCGGGGGGGCGAAGGAGCAGTTCTTC.